Below, 16 T cell receptor beta chains from the same sample are listed, as sequenced in a study of neoadjuvant nivolumab and ipilimumab in lung cancer. TCRdb's copy holds only in-frame clones and misses some; the assay was immunoSEQ multiplex PCR. The sample yields 40,000 or so clones, roughly nine tenths seen once. Sequencing was performed on peripheral blood, taken before neoadjuvant nivolumab, alone or with ipilimumab. The receptors were gathered from an adult with non-small cell lung cancer.

The chain has TRBV6-1 and TRBJ1-2; perhaps TRBD1 as D (5 bases). There are 10 residues in the CDR3. V was trimmed by 8 bases and J by 7 bases, leaving 8 bases between them. Looked up from germline, CDR1 is MNHNS and CDR2 is SASEGT. The CDR3 sequence: CASLQGGYTF. In DNA, the CDR3 is TGTGCCAGCCTTCAGGGTGGCTACACCTTC.

V usage is TRBV5-4 and J usage is TRBJ2-7; 14 nucleotides line up with TRBD2. This CDR3 is built from 16 residues. Germline lookup yields CDR1 SGHNT and CDR2 YYREEE (reference sequence). Trimming took 3 bases from V and 2 from J; bases not matched to a gene: 4. As DNA, the CDR3 is TGTGCCAGCAGCTACCCGGGACTAGCGGGAGCCTACGAGCAGTACTTC. The encoded protein is CASSYPGLAGAYEQYF.

J is TRBJ2-1 and V is TRBV6-5; D may be TRBD2 (5 bases). The CDR3 runs 15 residues. Germline CDR1 is MNHEY and CDR2 is SVGAGI. The V and J ends lost 8 bases and 3 bases respectively, with 17 bases between them. CDR3 bases: TGTGCCAGCGGACCTTACCCCGGGAACTACAATGAGCAGTTCTTC. Protein product: CASGPYPGNYNEQFF.

The CDR3 is CAWGPHTGAEQFF. The CDR3, as DNA: TGTGCCTGGGGGCCGCACACTGGCGCTGAGCAGTTCTTC. V is TRBV30 and J is TRBJ2-1; no reliable D call. The germline CDR1 and CDR2 sequences are GTSNPN and SVGIG (reference sequence). The ends were cut back, 5 bases at V and 9 bases at J, with 17 bases in the middle. There are 13 residues in the CDR3.

The rearrangement uses TRBV4-1 and TRBJ2-1; 9 nucleotides align to TRBD1. Germline assignment: CDR1 MGHRA and CDR2 YSYEKL. This CDR3 is built from 17 residues. Trimming at V came to 2 bases and at J to 4 bases, leaving 9 bases not matched to a gene. The CDR3 DNA reads TGCGCCAGCAGCCAAAAACCGGGACAGGGACCGTACAATGAGCAGTTCTTC. This codes for CASSQKPGQGPYNEQFF.

The chain carries TRBV11-1 and TRBJ1-1; D gene uncertain. Germline CDR1 reads SGHAT; CDR2 reads FQDESV (reference sequence). This CDR3 region has 12 residues. Deletions cut 3 bases from V and 7 bases from J, with 9 bases between. The CDR3 sequence: CASSFIDLEAFF. The CDR3 coding sequence is TGTGCCAGCAGCTTTATTGATCTTGAAGCTTTCTTT.

The V and J genes are TRBV11-2 and TRBJ2-7; D is uncertain. The CDR3 is made up of 15 amino acids. Germline assignment: CDR1 SGHAT and CDR2 FQNNGV. V was clipped by 5 bases and J by 2 bases, with 16 bases between them. DNA of the CDR3: TGTGCCAGCAGCCCACCCCAAGCGCCTACCTACGAGCAGTACTTC. Translated, it gives CASSPPQAPTYEQYF.

The chain has TRBV11-2 and TRBJ1-5, with a possible D match to TRBD1 (5 bases). This CDR3 contains 17 residues. Germline V gene lookup returns CDR1 SGHAT and CDR2 FQNNGV. V dropped 1 base and J dropped 1 base, with 14 bases sitting between them. CDR3 region: CASSLGGLKRSNQPQHF. CDR3 nucleotides: TGTGCCAGCAGCTTAGGGGGACTAAAGAGGAGCAATCAGCCCCAGCATTTT.

The V call is TRBV30, the J call TRBJ2-7; D uncertain. The CDR3 loop spans 12 amino acids. Trimming pared 6 bases from V and 2 bases from J, leaving 11 bases between. CDR1 and CDR2 (germline): GTSNPN, SVGIG (reference sequence). The CDR3 protein is CACARITYEQYF. Written as DNA, the CDR3 is TGTGCCTGCGCACGAATTACCTACGAGCAGTACTTC.

CDR3 coding DNA: TGTGCCAGCAGTGATTCCCGGAACAATCAGCCCCAGCATTTT. The encoded protein is CASSDSRNNQPQHF. The V gene is TRBV25-1, the J gene TRBJ1-5; no reliable D call. Germline V CDR1 and CDR2: MGHDK, SYGVNS. The CDR3 is 14 residues long. The V gene lost 3 bases and the J gene lost 3 bases, with 9 bases spanning the gap.

The gene calls are TRBV5-1 and TRBJ2-7, with TRBD2 identical over 12 bases. The V segment lost 7 bases and the J segment 3 bases; nucleotides outside the gene matches: 8. Per germline, CDR1 SGHRS and CDR2 YFSETQ. The CDR3 is 15 amino acids. The CDR3 region is CASGKEGLAGYEQYF. CDR3 nucleotides: TGCGCCAGCGGAAAGGAGGGACTAGCGGGCTACGAGCAGTACTTC.

The chain carries TRBV11-2 and TRBJ1-3; D gene ambiguous. V lost 4 bases, J lost 2 bases, and 3 bases lay in between. This CDR3 is built from 12 residues. Per the germline V gene, CDR1 is SGHAT and CDR2 is FQNNGV. As DNA, the CDR3 is TGTGCCAGCAGCTCGACTGGAAACACCATATATTTT. It is translated as CASSSTGNTIYF.

The chain is built from TRBV18 and TRBJ2-7; possibly TRBD2 for D (5 bases). CDR3 size: 15 residues. The ends were cut back, 3 bases at V and 5 bases at J, with 17 bases in the middle. Per germline, CDR1 KGHSH and CDR2 LQKENI. For the CDR3, the DNA is TGTGCCAGCTCACCGTCTGGCGGGTCATCCGACGAGCAGTACTTC. It codes for CASSPSGGSSDEQYF.

This clone was seen only a few times. V and J are TRBV1 and TRBJ2-7. TRBV1 is given as a pseudogene. The CDR3 length is 9 residues. The CDR3 reads CTSSPPQYF. The CDR3 DNA is TGCACCAGCAGCCCGCCACAGTACTTC.

The chain couples TRBV19 to TRBJ1-5, with a tentative D call TRBD1 (6 bases). V lost 2 bases and J lost 1, with 6 bases in between. Germline V gene lookup returns CDR1 LNHDA and CDR2 SQIVND (reference sequence). The CDR3 extends over 14 amino acids. The CDR3 DNA reads TGTGCCAGTAGTATACAGGGGAGCAATCAGCCCCAGCATTTT. Translation gives CASSIQGSNQPQHF.

J is TRBJ2-7 and V is TRBV5-1, with 10 bases aligning to TRBD1. The V and J ends lost 4 bases and 4 bases, in that order; junction bases with no gene match: 8. The CDR3 sequence is 15 residues long. Germline values: CDR1 SGHRS, CDR2 YFSETQ. This CDR3 reads CASSPGQGGRYEQYF. The CDR3 coding sequence is TGCGCCAGCAGCCCCGGACAGGGGGGAAGATACGAGCAGTACTTC.